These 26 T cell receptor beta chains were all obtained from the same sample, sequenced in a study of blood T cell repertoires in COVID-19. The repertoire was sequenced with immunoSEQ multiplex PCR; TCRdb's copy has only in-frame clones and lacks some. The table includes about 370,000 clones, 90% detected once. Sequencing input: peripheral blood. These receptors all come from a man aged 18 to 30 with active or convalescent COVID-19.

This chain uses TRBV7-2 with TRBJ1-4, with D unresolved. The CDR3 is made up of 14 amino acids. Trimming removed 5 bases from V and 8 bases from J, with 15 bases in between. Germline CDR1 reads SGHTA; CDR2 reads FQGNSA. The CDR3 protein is CASSPPGLGEKLFF. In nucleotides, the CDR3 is TGTGCCAGCAGCCCGCCGGGGTTGGGGGAAAAACTGTTTTTT.

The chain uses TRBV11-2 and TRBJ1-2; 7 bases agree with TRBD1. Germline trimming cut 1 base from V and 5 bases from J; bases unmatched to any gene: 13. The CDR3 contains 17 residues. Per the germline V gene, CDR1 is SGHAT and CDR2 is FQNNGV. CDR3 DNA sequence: TGTGCCAGCAGCTTAGGTCCCCGGGACAGCACTCTTTATGGCTACACCTTC. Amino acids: CASSLGPRDSTLYGYTF.

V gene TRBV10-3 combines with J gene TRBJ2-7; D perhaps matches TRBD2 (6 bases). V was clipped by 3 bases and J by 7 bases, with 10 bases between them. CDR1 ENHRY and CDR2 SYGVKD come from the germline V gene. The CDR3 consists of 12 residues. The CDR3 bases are TGTGCCATCAGTGACGGGGGAGAAGAGCAGTACTTC. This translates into CAISDGGEEQYF.

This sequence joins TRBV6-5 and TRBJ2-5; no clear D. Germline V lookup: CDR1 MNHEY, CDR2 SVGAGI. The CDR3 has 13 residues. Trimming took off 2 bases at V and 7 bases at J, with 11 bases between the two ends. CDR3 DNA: TGTGCCAGCAGTTACCCTCCCAGTGGGACCCAGTACTTC. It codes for CASSYPPSGTQYF.

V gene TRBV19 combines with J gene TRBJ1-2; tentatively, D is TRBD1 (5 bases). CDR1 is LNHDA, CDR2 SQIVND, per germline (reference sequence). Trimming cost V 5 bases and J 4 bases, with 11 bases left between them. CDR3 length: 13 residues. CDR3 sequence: CASSRQTLYGYTF. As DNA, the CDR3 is TGTGCCAGTAGTCGACAGACCCTCTATGGCTACACCTTC.

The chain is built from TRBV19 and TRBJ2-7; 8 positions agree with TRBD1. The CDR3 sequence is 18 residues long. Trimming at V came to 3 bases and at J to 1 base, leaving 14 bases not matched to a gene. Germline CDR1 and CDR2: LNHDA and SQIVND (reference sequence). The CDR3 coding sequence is TGTGCCAGTAGTATTGGGCGTTTTTTCGGGACAGGATCCTACGAGCAGTACTTC. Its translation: CASSIGRFFGTGSYEQYF.

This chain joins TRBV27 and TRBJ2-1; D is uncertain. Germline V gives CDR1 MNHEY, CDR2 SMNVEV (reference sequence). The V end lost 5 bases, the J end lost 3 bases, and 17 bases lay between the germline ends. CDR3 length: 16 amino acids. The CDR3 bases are TGTGCCAGCAGTAGTCGGTCTACCGTACTCTACAATGAGCAGTTCTTC. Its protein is CASSSRSTVLYNEQFF.

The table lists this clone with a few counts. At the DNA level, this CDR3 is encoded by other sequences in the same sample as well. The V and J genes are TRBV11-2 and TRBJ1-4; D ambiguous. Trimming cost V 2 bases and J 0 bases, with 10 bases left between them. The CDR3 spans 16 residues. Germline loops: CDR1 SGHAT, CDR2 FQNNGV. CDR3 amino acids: CASSLFGGTTNEKLFF. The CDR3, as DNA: TGTGCCAGCAGCTTATTCGGCGGAACAACTAATGAAAAACTGTTTTTT.

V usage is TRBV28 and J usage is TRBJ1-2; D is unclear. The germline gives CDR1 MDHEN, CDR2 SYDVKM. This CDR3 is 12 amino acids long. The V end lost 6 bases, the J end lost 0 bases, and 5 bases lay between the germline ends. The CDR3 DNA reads TGTGCCAGCAGGATAGCTAACTATGGCTACACCTTC. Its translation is CASRIANYGYTF.

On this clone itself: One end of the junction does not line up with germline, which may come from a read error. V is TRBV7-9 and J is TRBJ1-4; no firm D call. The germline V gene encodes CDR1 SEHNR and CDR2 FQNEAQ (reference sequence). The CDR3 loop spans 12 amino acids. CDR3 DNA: TGTGCCAGCGGCTTAGTCGATGAAAAACTGTTTTTT. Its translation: CASGLVDEKLFF.

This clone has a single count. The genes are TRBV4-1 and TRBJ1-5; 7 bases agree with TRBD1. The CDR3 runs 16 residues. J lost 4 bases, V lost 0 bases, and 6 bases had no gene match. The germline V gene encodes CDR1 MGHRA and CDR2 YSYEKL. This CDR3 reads CASSQDRQGQNQPQHF. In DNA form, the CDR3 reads TGCGCCAGCAGCCAAGATCGACAGGGTCAAAATCAGCCCCAGCATTTT.

CDR3 protein: CASSIVDGRTEAFF. DNA for the CDR3: TGTGCCAGTAGTATAGTCGATGGGAGGACTGAAGCTTTCTTT. The chain employs TRBV19 and TRBJ1-1, with D uncertain. V was clipped by 1 base and J by 5 bases, with 11 bases between them. The CDR3 is 14 amino acids. In germline, CDR1 is LNHDA, CDR2 SQIVND (reference sequence).

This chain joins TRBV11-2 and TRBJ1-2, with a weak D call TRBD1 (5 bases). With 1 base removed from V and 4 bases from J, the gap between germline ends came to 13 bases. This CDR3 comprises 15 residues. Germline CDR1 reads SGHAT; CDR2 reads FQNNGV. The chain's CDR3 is CASSLALDSRYGYTF. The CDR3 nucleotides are TGTGCCAGCAGCTTAGCTTTAGACAGCCGCTATGGCTACACCTTC.

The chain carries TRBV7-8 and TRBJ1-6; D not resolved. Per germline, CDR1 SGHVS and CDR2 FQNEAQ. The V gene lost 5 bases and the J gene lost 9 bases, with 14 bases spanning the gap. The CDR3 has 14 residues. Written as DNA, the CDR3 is TGTGCCAGCAGCGGAAGACGGAGTAGTTCACCCCTCCACTTT. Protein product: CASSGRRSSSPLHF. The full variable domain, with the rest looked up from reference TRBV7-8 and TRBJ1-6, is GAGVSQSPRYKVAKRGQDVALRCDPISGHVSLFWYQQALGQGPEFLTYFQNEAQLDKSGLPSDRFFAERPEGSVSTLKIQRTQQEDSAVYLCASSGRRSSSPLHFGNGTRLTVT.

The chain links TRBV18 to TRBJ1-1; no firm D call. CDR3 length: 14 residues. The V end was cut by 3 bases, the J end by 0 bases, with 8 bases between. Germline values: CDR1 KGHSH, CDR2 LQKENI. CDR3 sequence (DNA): TGTGCCAGCTCACCCCCGGTGATGAACACTGAAGCTTTCTTT. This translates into CASSPPVMNTEAFF.

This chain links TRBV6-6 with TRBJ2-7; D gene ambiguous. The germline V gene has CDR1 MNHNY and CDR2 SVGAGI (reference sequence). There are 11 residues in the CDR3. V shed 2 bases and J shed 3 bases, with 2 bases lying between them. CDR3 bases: TGTGCCAGCAGTTACCGCTACGAGCAGTACTTC. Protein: CASSYRYEQYF.

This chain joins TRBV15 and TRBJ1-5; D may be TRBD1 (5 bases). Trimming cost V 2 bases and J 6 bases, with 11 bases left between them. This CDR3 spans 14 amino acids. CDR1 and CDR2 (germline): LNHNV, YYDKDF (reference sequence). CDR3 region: CATSRSGVGQPQHF. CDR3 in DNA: TGTGCCACCAGCAGATCGGGGGTGGGTCAGCCCCAGCATTTT.

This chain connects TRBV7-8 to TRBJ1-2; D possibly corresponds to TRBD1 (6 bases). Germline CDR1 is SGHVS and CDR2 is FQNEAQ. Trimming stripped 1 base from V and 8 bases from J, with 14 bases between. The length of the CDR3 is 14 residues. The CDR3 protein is CASSLGGGFRGYTF. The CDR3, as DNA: TGTGCCAGCAGCTTAGGAGGGGGTTTCCGAGGCTACACCTTC.

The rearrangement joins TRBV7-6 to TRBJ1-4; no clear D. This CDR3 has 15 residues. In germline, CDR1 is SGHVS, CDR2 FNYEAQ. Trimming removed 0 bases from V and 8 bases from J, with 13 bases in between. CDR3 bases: TGTGCCAGCAGCTTAGCGCGGGCCCCTGGCGAAAAACTGTTTTTT. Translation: CASSLARAPGEKLFF.

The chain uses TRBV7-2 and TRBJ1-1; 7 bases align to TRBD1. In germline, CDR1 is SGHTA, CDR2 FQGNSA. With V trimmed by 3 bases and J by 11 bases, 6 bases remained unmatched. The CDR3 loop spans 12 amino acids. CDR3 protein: CASSFTGVGAFF. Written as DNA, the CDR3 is TGTGCCAGCAGCTTCACAGGGGTCGGGGCTTTCTTT.

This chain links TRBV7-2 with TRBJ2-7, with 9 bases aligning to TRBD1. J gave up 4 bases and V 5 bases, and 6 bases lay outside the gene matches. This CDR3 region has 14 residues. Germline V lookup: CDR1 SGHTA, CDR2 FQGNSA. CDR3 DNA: TGTGCCAGCAGCCCCGGGACAGGGCTTTACGAGCAGTACTTC. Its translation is CASSPGTGLYEQYF.

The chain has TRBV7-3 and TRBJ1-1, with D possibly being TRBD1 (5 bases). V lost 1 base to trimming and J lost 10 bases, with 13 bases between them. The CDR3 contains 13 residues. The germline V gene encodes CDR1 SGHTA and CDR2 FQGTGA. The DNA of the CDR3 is TGTGCCAGCAGCTTAAGCCCGCAGGGTGTAGCTTTCTTT. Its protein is CASSLSPQGVAFF.

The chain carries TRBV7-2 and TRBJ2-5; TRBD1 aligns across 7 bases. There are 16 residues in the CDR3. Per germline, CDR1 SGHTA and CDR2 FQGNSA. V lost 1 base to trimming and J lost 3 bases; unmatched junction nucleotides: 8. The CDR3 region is CASSLGGRDREETQYF. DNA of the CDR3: TGTGCCAGCAGCTTAGGGGGTCGGGACAGAGAAGAGACCCAGTACTTC.

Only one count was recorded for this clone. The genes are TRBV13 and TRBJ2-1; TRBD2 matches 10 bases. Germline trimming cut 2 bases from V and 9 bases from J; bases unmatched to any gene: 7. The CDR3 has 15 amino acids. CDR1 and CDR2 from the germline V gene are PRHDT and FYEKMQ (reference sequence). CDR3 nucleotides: TGTGCCAGCAGCTTATCCCCTAGCGGGAGAGGTGAGCAGTTCTTC. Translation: CASSLSPSGRGEQFF.

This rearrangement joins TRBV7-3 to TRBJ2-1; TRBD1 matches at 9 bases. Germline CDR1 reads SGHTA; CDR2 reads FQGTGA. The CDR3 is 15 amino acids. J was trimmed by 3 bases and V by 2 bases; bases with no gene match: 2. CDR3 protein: CASSLGTGIYNEQFF. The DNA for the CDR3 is TGTGCCAGCAGCTTAGGGACAGGGATCTACAATGAGCAGTTCTTC.

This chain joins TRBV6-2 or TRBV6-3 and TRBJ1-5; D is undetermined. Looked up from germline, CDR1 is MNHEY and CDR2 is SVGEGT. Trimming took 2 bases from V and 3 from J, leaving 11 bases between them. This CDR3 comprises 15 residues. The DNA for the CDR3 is TGTGCCAGCAGTTACCGGGAACAATCCAATCAGCCCCAGCATTTT. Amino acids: CASSYREQSNQPQHF.